This passage covers 28 T cell receptor beta chains from one sample sequenced in a study of T cells in localized non-small cell lung cancer. The method was immunoSEQ multiplex PCR; TCRdb's version includes in-frame clones alone and lacks a portion of them. The top ten clones hold approximately 6% of a sample with more than 25,000 clones, roughly nine tenths of them seen once. The specimen comprised PBMCs, sampled before any cancer treatment. The receptors here all came from a man between 40 and 75 years old with stage II lung adenocarcinoma.

The chain carries TRBV5-1 and TRBJ1-1; D is perhaps TRBD1 (5 bases). The ends were cut back, 0 bases at V and 10 bases at J, with 16 bases in the middle. This CDR3 comprises 14 residues. The V gene's germline CDR1 is SGHRS and CDR2 YFSETQ. Here the CDR3 DNA reads TGCGCCAGCAGCTTGGATCTTGAAGTCAGGGTAGCTTTCTTT. Translating gives CASSLDLEVRVAFF.

V usage is TRBV11-3 and J usage is TRBJ2-7, with 12 positions matching TRBD2. This CDR3 has 19 amino acids. Losses at the gene ends were 1 base for V and 3 bases for J; bases not matched to a gene: 13. CDR1 SGHNT and CDR2 YENEEA come from the germline V gene. The DNA of the CDR3 is TGTGCCAGCAGCTTAGGTGTGGCTAGCGGGAGGGAATCCCTCTACGAGCAGTACTTC. It codes for CASSLGVASGRESLYEQYF.

The chain carries TRBV18 and TRBJ2-5; 8 bases are a match to TRBD2. Per the germline V gene, CDR1 is KGHSH and CDR2 is LQKENI. The CDR3 sequence is 14 residues long. The V gene end was trimmed by 2 bases and the J gene end by 4 bases; junction bases not matched to a gene: 3. CDR3 loop: CASSPTGGGETQYF. In DNA form, the CDR3 reads TGTGCCAGCTCACCAACGGGAGGGGGAGAGACCCAGTACTTC.

The chain links TRBV7-8 to TRBJ2-5; 8 positions match TRBD2. Germline V CDR1 and CDR2: SGHVS, FQNEAQ. CDR3 length: 16 amino acids. The V and J ends lost 1 base and 4 bases, in that order; junction bases with no gene match: 8. The DNA of the CDR3 is TGTGCCAGCAGCTTAGACAGCGGGAGTCTGGGAGAGACCCAGTACTTC. This encodes CASSLDSGSLGETQYF. Filled out from reference TRBV7-8 and TRBJ2-5, the complete variable domain reads GAGVSQSPRYKVAKRGQDVALRCDPISGHVSLFWYQQALGQGPEFLTYFQNEAQLDKSGLPSDRFFAERPEGSVSTLKIQRTQQEDSAVYLCASSLDSGSLGETQYFGPGTRLLVL.

The chain links TRBV27 to TRBJ2-1; D perhaps matches TRBD1 (6 bases). Trimming took off 4 bases at V and 4 bases at J, with 14 bases between the two ends. CDR3 size: 15 residues. CDR1 and CDR2 from the germline V gene are MNHEY and SMNVEV (reference sequence). CDR3 DNA sequence: TGTGCCAGCAGTTGGGGACAAGCTATTTACAATGAGCAGTTCTTC. Translation gives CASSWGQAIYNEQFF.

The gene calls are TRBV28 and TRBJ1-1; D remains unclear. Germline CDR1 and CDR2: MDHEN and SYDVKM. The CDR3 consists of 10 residues. V shed 8 bases and J shed 1 base, with 2 bases lying between them. CDR3 loop: CASENTEAFF. CDR3 nucleotide sequence: TGTGCCAGCGAGAACACTGAAGCTTTCTTT.

The rearrangement links TRBV19 to TRBJ2-7; D gene ambiguous. Trimming cost V 3 bases and J 1 base, with 10 bases left between them. Germline CDR1 reads LNHDA; CDR2 reads SQIVND (reference sequence). This CDR3 has 14 amino acids. The CDR3 DNA reads as TGTGCCAGTAGTATTTTCACAGCATCCTACGAGCAGTACTTC. It specifies CASSIFTASYEQYF.

The V and J genes are TRBV11-1 and TRBJ1-3; D unresolved. The V and J ends lost 8 bases and 2 bases respectively, with 10 bases between them. From germline, CDR1 is SGHAT and CDR2 FQDESV (reference sequence). This CDR3 spans 13 amino acids. CDR3 DNA sequence: TGTGCCAGCGGGCCCTTCGCTGGAAACACCATATATTTT. Amino acids: CASGPFAGNTIYF.

The genes are TRBV4-1 and TRBJ2-1; 10 nucleotides line up with TRBD2. Germline CDR1 is MGHRA and CDR2 is YSYEKL. Germline trimming cut 0 bases from V and 7 bases from J; bases unmatched to any gene: 12. The CDR3 is made up of 18 amino acids. The CDR3 nucleotides read TGCGCCAGCAGCCAAGATTCCCCTAGCGGGAGTTGGGGAAATGAGCAGTTCTTC. It yields the protein CASSQDSPSGSWGNEQFF.

The gene calls are TRBV11-2 and TRBJ2-7; TRBD2 is a possible D gene (5 bases). This CDR3 contains 14 residues. Germline CDR1 and CDR2: SGHAT and FQNNGV. Trimming stripped 1 base from V and 3 bases from J, with 10 bases between. CDR3 protein: CASSLGRALYEQYF. In nucleotides, the CDR3 is TGTGCCAGCAGCTTAGGGCGGGCGCTCTACGAGCAGTACTTC.

The chain employs TRBV6-1 and TRBJ2-2; D is possibly TRBD2 (6 bases). Germline-derived CDR1 and CDR2 are MNHNS and SASEGT. This CDR3 is 14 amino acids long. The ends were cut back, 8 bases at V and 5 bases at J, with 15 bases in the middle. CDR3 sequence: CASGTGSSTGELFF. The CDR3 DNA is TGTGCCAGCGGGACTGGCAGTTCTACCGGGGAGCTGTTTTTT.

This clone was recorded a few times. The chain uses TRBV10-1 and TRBJ2-7; D is uncertain. Germline CDR1 reads WNHNN; CDR2 reads SYGVQD (reference sequence). The CDR3 covers 12 residues. V dropped 1 base and J dropped 4 bases, with 5 bases sitting between them. Here the CDR3 DNA reads TGCGCCAGCAGTGAGTTCTCGTACGAGCAGTACTTC. Its protein is CASSEFSYEQYF.

The chain couples TRBV28 to TRBJ2-3; D is possibly TRBD2 (6 bases). CDR1 is MDHEN, CDR2 SYDVKM, per germline. This CDR3 contains 15 residues. Between the trimmed V and J ends, which lost 5 bases and 3 bases, there was a span of 15 bases. Here the CDR3 DNA reads TGTGCCAGCAGTACGCCGGGACTTGGAACAGATACGCAGTATTTT. Its translation: CASSTPGLGTDTQYF.

J is TRBJ2-2 and V is TRBV7-2; perhaps TRBD2 as D (6 bases). The length of the CDR3 is 16 residues. Germline V gene lookup returns CDR1 SGHTA and CDR2 FQGNSA. Trimming shortened V by 5 bases and J by 9 bases, and 22 bases separated the two germline ends. The CDR3 loop reads CASSPTGGPLSRELFF. The CDR3, as DNA: TGTGCCAGCAGCCCGACCGGGGGTCCCCTCTCCAGGGAGCTGTTTTTT.

The chain recombines TRBV19 with TRBJ2-2; 10 bases line up with TRBD2. This CDR3 has 14 residues. CDR1 and CDR2 (germline): LNHDA, SQIVND (reference sequence). The V gene end was trimmed by 8 bases and the J gene end by 0 bases; junction bases not matched to a gene: 0. The CDR3: CASGLAANTGELFF. CDR3 in DNA: TGTGCCAGTGGACTAGCGGCGAACACCGGGGAGCTGTTTTTT.

The chain combines TRBV12-5 with TRBJ1-5; no clear D. The CDR3 runs to 12 residues. Germline V gene sequence: CDR1 LGHNT, CDR2 FRNRAP. V gave up 5 bases and J gave up 4 bases, with 6 bases separating them. Written as DNA, the CDR3 is TGTGCTAGTGGTCCCGATAATCAGCCCCAGCATTTT. Protein sequence: CASGPDNQPQHF.

This rearrangement joins TRBV6-1 to TRBJ2-7, with 9 nucleotides matching TRBD1. V shed 7 bases, J shed 2 bases, and the junction held 3 bases outside the gene matches. CDR3 length equals 13 residues. Per germline, CDR1 MNHNS and CDR2 SASEGT. The DNA of the CDR3 is TGTGCCAGCAATCGGGACAGGGCCTACGAGCAGTACTTC. It is translated as CASNRDRAYEQYF.

The chain recombines TRBV19 with TRBJ2-7; unclear D gene. The V end lost 5 bases, the J end lost 0 bases, and 11 bases lay between the germline ends. The CDR3 is made up of 14 amino acids. In germline, CDR1 is LNHDA, CDR2 SQIVND (reference sequence). As DNA, the CDR3 is TGTGCCAGTAGTGCCGGGCCTAGCTCCTACGAGCAGTACTTC. As protein: CASSAGPSSYEQYF. Supplemented by reference TRBV19 and TRBJ2-7, the full variable domain reads DGGITQSPKYLFRKEGQNVTLSCEQNLNHDAMYWYRQDPGQGLRLIYYSQIVNDFQKGDIAEGYSVSREKKESFPLTVTSAQKNPTAFYLCASSAGPSSYEQYFGPGTRLTVT.

The chain carries TRBV6-5 and TRBJ2-2; possibly TRBD2 for D (6 bases). Looked up from germline, CDR1 is MNHEY and CDR2 is SVGAGI. This CDR3 has 15 amino acids. The V and J ends lost 2 bases and 8 bases respectively, with 15 bases between them. The CDR3 region is CASSYGRIPRGELFF. CDR3 coding DNA: TGTGCCAGCAGTTACGGGAGGATCCCCCGTGGGGAGCTGTTTTTT.

The CDR3 is CASSPHTSGVGEQYF. The CDR3, as DNA: TGTGCCAGCAGCCCCCACACTAGCGGCGTTGGCGAGCAGTACTTC. V and J are TRBV7-2 and TRBJ2-7, with 8 bases that match TRBD2. Germline assignment: CDR1 SGHTA and CDR2 FQGNSA. This CDR3 has 15 amino acids. V gave up 5 bases and J gave up 6 bases; unmatched junction bases: 12.

The rearrangement joins TRBV27 to TRBJ2-6; unclear D gene. CDR3 length: 15 residues. The V gene's germline CDR1 is MNHEY and CDR2 SMNVEV (reference sequence). V was clipped by 3 bases and J by 1 base, with 7 bases between them. In nucleotides, the CDR3 is TGTGCCAGCAGTTTTGTGGAATCTGGGGCCAACGTCCTGACTTTC. Translating gives CASSFVESGANVLTF.

This clone was seen more than once but under ten times. This chain connects TRBV7-2 to TRBJ2-2, with 7 bases lining up with TRBD2. CDR1 is SGHTA and CDR2 is FQGNSA in the germline V gene. The CDR3 totals 16 residues. Unmatched junction bases numbered 15, after V lost 10 bases and J lost 4 bases. CDR3 DNA sequence: TGTGCCACCTGGCGGGGCGGGGGAACGGTCACCGGGGAGCTGTTTTTT. Translating it yields CATWRGGGTVTGELFF.

The chain employs TRBV6-6 and TRBJ2-3; the D is unclear. Germline V CDR1 and CDR2: MNHNY, SVGAGI (reference sequence). The germline V and J ends were trimmed by 6 bases and 1 base, with 5 bases remaining between them. The CDR3 totals 12 residues. CDR3 bases: TGTGCCAGCAGGATATGCACAGATACGCAGTATTTT. It specifies CASRICTDTQYF.

V usage is TRBV11-2 and J usage is TRBJ1-1; possibly TRBD1 for D (6 bases). This CDR3 contains 14 residues. Between the trimmed V and J ends, which lost 3 bases and 1 base, there was a span of 9 bases. CDR1 is SGHAT and CDR2 is FQNNGV in the germline V gene. CDR3 sequence reads: CASSFRGTNTEAFF. Written as DNA, the CDR3 is TGTGCCAGCAGCTTCAGGGGAACGAACACTGAAGCTTTCTTT.

This clone was counted a single time. The chain uses TRBV5-6 and TRBJ1-1; D remains ambiguous. V shed 0 bases and J shed 3 bases, with 9 bases lying between them. The CDR3 runs to 14 residues. CDR1 and CDR2 (germline): SGHDT, YYEEEE. This CDR3 is CASSLGDSYTEAFF. The DNA of the CDR3 is TGTGCCAGCAGCTTGGGCGACTCTTACACTGAAGCTTTCTTT.

The chain recombines TRBV28 with TRBJ1-6; D is unclear. Trimming removed 3 bases from V and 5 bases from J, with 11 bases in between. CDR1 and CDR2 (germline): MDHEN, SYDVKM. The length of the CDR3 is 15 residues. The CDR3 is CASSFSGVDNSPLHF. The CDR3, as DNA: TGTGCCAGCAGTTTTTCCGGGGTTGATAATTCACCCCTCCACTTT.

This chain joins TRBV2 and TRBJ2-1; TRBD2 matches at 12 bases. Germline CDR1 SNHLY, CDR2 FYNNEI. The CDR3 sequence is 15 residues long. V was pared by 0 bases and J by 9 bases, with 3 bases of the junction left unmatched. CDR3 sequence: CASSEAPSGRGEQFF. The DNA for the CDR3 is TGTGCCAGCAGTGAAGCCCCTAGCGGGAGGGGTGAGCAGTTCTTC.

The rearrangement uses TRBV23-1 and TRBJ1-1; 9 nucleotides align to TRBD1. Being an ORF, TRBV23-1 has a function that is uncertain. This CDR3 contains 18 residues. Trimming removed 3 bases from V and 0 bases from J; junction bases left unmatched: 11. CDR3 amino acids: CASSHFSGTGIMNTEAFF. As DNA, the CDR3 is TGCGCCAGCAGTCATTTTTCCGGGACAGGGATTATGAACACTGAAGCTTTCTTT.